What follows are 5 T cell receptor beta chains derived from one specimen sequenced in a study of cytomegalovirus exposure and HLA in healthy donors (dated by TCRdb to the late 2010s). The library was generated by the immunoSEQ multiplex PCR assay. A mixture of 60 forward primers for TCR Vbeta segments and 13 reverse primers for TCR Jbeta segments was used in the multiplex PCR. TCRdb carries this immuneACCESS record with in-frame sequences only. Its versions omit some clonotypes, under half of them owing to an unresolved V gene in the studies checked, with the rest unexplained. The sample table holds 54,000 or so clones, of which about 57% were seen once. The ten largest make up approximately 12% of the sample. The sample consisted of PBMCs. The receptors shown here come from a human donor in good health.

Only one count was recorded for this clone. This CDR3 reads CASSVSRGGVETQYF. CDR3 in DNA: TGTGCCAGCAGCGTATCTCGGGGGGGCGTGGAGACCCAGTACTTC. This chain uses TRBV9 with TRBJ2-5; 8 bases match TRBD2. The V segment lost 1 base and the J segment 5 bases; nucleotides outside the gene matches: 7. This CDR3 region has 15 residues. The germline CDR1 and CDR2 sequences are SGDLS and YYNGEE.

This sequence joins TRBV4-1 and TRBJ2-7; 9 positions match TRBD1. The V segment lost 0 bases and the J segment 5 bases; nucleotides outside the gene matches: 5. CDR3 length: 15 residues. Germline V CDR1 and CDR2: MGHRA, YSYEKL. The CDR3 spells CASSQDPGQGNEQYF. The CDR3 region has the DNA TGCGCCAGCAGCCAAGATCCGGGACAGGGAAACGAGCAGTACTTC.

The V and J genes are TRBV19 and TRBJ2-3, with D maybe TRBD2 (5 bases). V lost 10 bases and J 6 bases, leaving 20 bases between the germline ends. Germline CDR1 reads LNHDA; CDR2 reads SQIVND (reference sequence). This CDR3 spans 14 amino acids. The CDR3 coding sequence is TGTGCCATCCGCCGGGAACAACATAGCGATACGCAGTATTTT. This gives the protein CAIRREQHSDTQYF.

A remark on this clone: Germline is not matched at one junction end, which may reflect a read error. This chain connects TRBV5-1 to TRBJ2-2; D possibly uses TRBD1 or TRBD2 (5 bases each). Looked up from germline, CDR1 is SGHRS and CDR2 is YFSETQ. This CDR3 region has 15 residues. Here the CDR3 DNA reads TGCGCCAGCAGTTTGGGAGACAGAAGACACGGGGAGCTGTTTTTT. It translates to CASSLGDRRHGELFF.

This clone came up a few times. This chain links TRBV10-2 with TRBJ2-7; TRBD2 matches at 8 bases. Germline V gives CDR1 WSHSY, CDR2 SAAADI. The CDR3 length is 17 residues. The junction had 12 bases not matched to a gene; V was cut back by 5 bases and J by 0 bases. As DNA, the CDR3 is TGCGCCAGCAGTCCGATTCGCGGGGGGTTCGGCTCCTACGAGCAGTACTTC. This codes for CASSPIRGGFGSYEQYF.